These 23 T cell receptor beta chains originate from one sample sequenced in a study of vaccination effects on CD4 cells after COVID-19. ViraFEST expansion of antigen-specific CD4+ T cells with viral peptide pools preceded sequencing. The culture ran for roughly ten days before CD4+ T cells were isolated. Each participant was given two doses of one vaccine (BNT162b2 or mRNA-1273). Which antigens these TCRs recognize remains unknown. TCRdb's table, derived via immunoSEQ multiplex PCR, lists solely in-frame clones and lacks some. Here the sample spans some 29,000 clones, about 73% being singletons. The sequenced sample was CD4+ T cells from PBMCs cultured with HCoV-OC43 spike peptides, obtained after COVID-19 vaccination. Stated subset: HCoV-OC43 spike overlapping peptide pool stimulation. These receptors were collected from a human donor who received a COVID-19 vaccine.

This chain uses TRBV10-3 with TRBJ2-4; 7 bases agree with TRBD2. The CDR3 extends over 15 amino acids. Germline lookup yields CDR1 ENHRY and CDR2 SYGVKD. The ends lost 6 bases at V and 5 bases at J; junction bases unmatched: 10. CDR3 DNA sequence: TGTGCCATCAGCCGGGGGAGGGATGGTCAAAACATTCAGTACTTC. It codes for CAISRGRDGQNIQYF.

The chain joins TRBV7-9 to TRBJ2-7; D uncertain. Trimming cost V 5 bases and J 7 bases, with 9 bases left between them. The length of the CDR3 is 11 residues. The germline V gene has CDR1 SEHNR and CDR2 FQNEAQ (reference sequence). CDR3 region: CASSQDREQYF. The CDR3, as DNA: TGTGCCAGCAGCCAAGATCGTGAGCAGTACTTC.

The V call is TRBV27, the J call TRBJ1-2; no definite D call. The CDR3 is 12 amino acids. V lost 5 bases, J lost 8 bases, and 12 bases lay in between. Per germline, CDR1 MNHEY and CDR2 SMNVEV (reference sequence). The CDR3 nucleotides read TGTGCCAGCAGTCCACGAGGCCGGGGCTACACCTTC. This translates into CASSPRGRGYTF.

The table lists this clone with a count of one. V usage is TRBV5-4 and J usage is TRBJ2-7, with a possible D match to TRBD2 (6 bases). V lost 5 bases to trimming and J lost 2 bases, with 17 bases between them. The length of the CDR3 is 15 residues. Germline V gives CDR1 SGHNT, CDR2 YYREEE (reference sequence). CDR3 nucleotides: TGTGCCAGCAGAGGAGGGGCAGGAAACACCTACGAGCAGTACTTC. This encodes CASRGGAGNTYEQYF.

The chain employs TRBV10-3 and TRBJ1-5; unclear D gene. The germline V and J ends were trimmed by 4 bases and 4 bases, with 5 bases remaining between them. This CDR3 contains 12 residues. Germline lookup yields CDR1 ENHRY and CDR2 SYGVKD. In nucleotides, the CDR3 is TGTGCCATCAGTGCCGAAAATCAGCCCCAGCATTTT. As protein: CAISAENQPQHF.

The V and J genes are TRBV6-5 and TRBJ1-1; D uncertain. The CDR3 loop spans 16 amino acids. The V gene lost 0 bases and the J gene lost 0 bases, with 11 bases spanning the gap. CDR1 is MNHEY, CDR2 SVGAGI, per germline. The CDR3 is CASSYSYARLNTEAFF. The DNA of the CDR3 is TGTGCCAGCAGTTACTCGTATGCCAGATTGAACACTGAAGCTTTCTTT.

The genes are TRBV19 and TRBJ1-2; 8 bases are a match to TRBD1. The CDR3 runs 14 residues. From germline, CDR1 is LNHDA and CDR2 SQIVND (reference sequence). The V and J ends lost 7 bases and 7 bases, in that order; junction bases with no gene match: 11. The CDR3 sequence: CASNLVRGHGGYTF. CDR3 nucleotide sequence: TGTGCCAGTAATTTGGTCAGGGGGCACGGTGGCTACACCTTC.

This chain uses TRBV6-5 with TRBJ2-1, with D perhaps matching TRBD2 (5 bases). This CDR3 region has 13 residues. Deletions cut 2 bases from V and 6 bases from J, with 8 bases between. Germline V gene data show CDR1 as MNHEY and CDR2 as SVGAGI. CDR3 nucleotides: TGTGCCAGCAGTTACCGTCGGGGCAATGAGCAGTTCTTC. Its translation: CASSYRRGNEQFF.

The chain recombines TRBV27 with TRBJ1-1; D is perhaps TRBD1 (5 bases). Germline V gene sequence: CDR1 MNHEY, CDR2 SMNVEV (reference sequence). V gave up 2 bases and J gave up 0 bases, with 13 bases separating them. This CDR3 region has 16 residues. CDR3 amino acids: CASSLLSGRVNTEAFF. CDR3 DNA: TGTGCCAGCAGTTTACTATCAGGCAGGGTGAACACTGAAGCTTTCTTT.

The genes are TRBV13 and TRBJ1-5; D perhaps matches TRBD1 (5 bases). Trimming took off 5 bases at V and 2 bases at J, with 16 bases between the two ends. Germline CDR1 and CDR2: PRHDT and FYEKMQ (reference sequence). CDR3 length: 16 amino acids. This chain's CDR3 is CASSSGQGLGNQPQHF. CDR3 nucleotide sequence: TGTGCCAGCAGCAGCGGGCAGGGACTTGGCAATCAGCCCCAGCATTTT.

The V gene is TRBV4-1, the J gene TRBJ2-7; D might be TRBD2 (6 bases). The CDR3 totals 15 residues. Looked up from germline, CDR1 is MGHRA and CDR2 is YSYEKL. With 2 bases removed from V and 7 bases from J, the gap between germline ends came to 18 bases. This CDR3 reads CASSQPSSALWEQYF. The CDR3 DNA reads TGCGCCAGCAGCCAACCGTCTAGCGCTCTGTGGGAGCAGTACTTC.

This clone ranks as medium-sized (0.01 to 0.1%). The chain recombines TRBV10-3 with TRBJ1-5; D is unclear. Germline CDR1 and CDR2: ENHRY and SYGVKD. The CDR3 length is 12 residues. The ends were cut back, 0 bases at V and 5 bases at J, with 2 bases in the middle. The CDR3 nucleotides read TGTGCCATCAGTGAGTCCGATCAGCCCCAGCATTTT. Protein: CAISESDQPQHF.

The rearrangement joins TRBV18 to TRBJ2-1, with 8 bases identical to TRBD1. Trimming at V came to 3 bases and at J to 5 bases, leaving 12 bases not matched to a gene. The CDR3 is 17 amino acids. Per the germline V gene, CDR1 is KGHSH and CDR2 is LQKENI. CDR3 nucleotide sequence: TGTGCCAGCTCACCGCCATTTTGGACAGGGAGGAACAATGAGCAGTTCTTC. Encoded protein: CASSPPFWTGRNNEQFF.

This clone was recorded once. This rearrangement joins TRBV5-1 to TRBJ2-3; TRBD2 matches at 8 bases. J was trimmed by 2 bases and V by 4 bases; bases with no gene match: 15. The V gene's germline CDR1 is SGHRS and CDR2 YFSETQ. The CDR3 extends over 18 amino acids. For the CDR3, the DNA is TGCGCCAGCAGCATGCCCGACCCCCTAGCGGGTCCCACAGATACGCAGTATTTT. Amino acid sequence: CASSMPDPLAGPTDTQYF.

V is TRBV1 and J is TRBJ2-7; the table calls TRBD2, which could not be checked here. TRBV1 is noted as a pseudogene. This CDR3 comprises 14 residues. CDR3 sequence (DNA): TGCACCAGCAGCGGTTCTAGCGGGACCTACGAGCAGTACTTC. It translates to CTSSGSSGTYEQYF.

The V and J genes are TRBV2 and TRBJ1-1; D is unresolved. This CDR3 spans 13 amino acids. Per germline, CDR1 SNHLY and CDR2 FYNNEI. Trimming pared 4 bases from V and 2 bases from J, leaving 8 bases between. The CDR3 is CASSAEGNTEAFF. The DNA of the CDR3 is TGTGCCAGCAGTGCGGAGGGAAACACTGAAGCTTTCTTT.

This chain connects TRBV2 to TRBJ2-7, with TRBD2 identical over 11 bases. The CDR3 sequence is 15 residues long. Trimming took 8 bases from V and 5 from J; bases not matched to a gene: 11. The germline CDR1 and CDR2 sequences are SNHLY and FYNNEI. The CDR3 DNA reads as TGTGCCAGCGCCGATTTAGCGGGGGGGCGGAACGAGCAGTACTTC. Amino acid sequence: CASADLAGGRNEQYF.

The chain couples TRBV25-1 to TRBJ2-7; 11 positions agree with TRBD1. This CDR3 region has 14 residues. From germline, CDR1 is MGHDK and CDR2 SYGVNS. The ends lost 6 bases at V and 4 bases at J; junction bases unmatched: 5. CDR3: CASSRTGGPYEQYF. CDR3 coding DNA: TGTGCCAGCAGCCGGACAGGGGGCCCATACGAGCAGTACTTC.

This clone was picked up a small number of times. V gene TRBV9 combines with J gene TRBJ1-1, with D hard to call. Between the trimmed V and J ends, which lost 4 bases and 5 bases, there was a span of 18 bases. Germline assignment: CDR1 SGDLS and CDR2 YYNGEE. CDR3 length: 15 residues. CDR3 DNA sequence: TGTGCCAGCAGCCTCCCCCCTGATCTAGTGACTGAAGCTTTCTTT. This gives the protein CASSLPPDLVTEAFF.

The chain is built from TRBV19 and TRBJ1-1; D gene ambiguous. Germline CDR1 and CDR2: LNHDA and SQIVND (reference sequence). The CDR3 loop spans 16 amino acids. The V end lost 6 bases, the J end lost 1 base, and 18 bases lay between the germline ends. The CDR3 DNA sequence: TGTGCCAGTAGAGGAGGAACAGTAAGCAGGAACACTGAAGCTTTCTTT. Amino acids: CASRGGTVSRNTEAFF.

This rearrangement joins TRBV4-2 to TRBJ2-3; no clear D. The CDR3 is 11 residues long. The germline CDR1 and CDR2 sequences are LGHNA and YNFKEQ. Trimming removed 6 bases from V and 2 bases from J, with 3 bases in between. DNA for the CDR3: TGTGCCAGCAGAAACACAGATACGCAGTATTTT. Translation: CASRNTDTQYF.

This clone was seen a few times. The rearrangement uses TRBV5-5 and TRBJ2-6; perhaps TRBD1 as D (6 bases). Germline CDR1 reads SGHKS; CDR2 reads YYEKEE (reference sequence). CDR3 size: 15 residues. V shed 4 bases and J shed 4 bases, with 12 bases lying between them. In DNA, the CDR3 is TGTGCCAGCAGCCAGCAGGGGACAGGGGCCAACGTCCTGACTTTC. This encodes CASSQQGTGANVLTF. The complete variable domain, with remaining parts taken from reference TRBV5-5 and TRBJ2-6, reads DAGVTQSPTHLIKTRGQQVTLRCSPISGHKSVSWYQQVLGQGPQFIFQYYEKEERGRGNFPDRFSARQFPNYSSELNVNALLLGDSALYLCASSQQGTGANVLTFGAGSRLTVL.

The chain employs TRBV5-6 and TRBJ1-5; D unresolved. CDR1 and CDR2 from the germline V gene are SGHDT and YYEEEE. This CDR3 is built from 15 residues. V gave up 1 base and J gave up 4 bases, with 12 bases separating them. The CDR3 DNA is TGTGCCAGCAGCTTGTTTAGTCCGGCGAATCAGCCCCAGCATTTT. Translating gives CASSLFSPANQPQHF.